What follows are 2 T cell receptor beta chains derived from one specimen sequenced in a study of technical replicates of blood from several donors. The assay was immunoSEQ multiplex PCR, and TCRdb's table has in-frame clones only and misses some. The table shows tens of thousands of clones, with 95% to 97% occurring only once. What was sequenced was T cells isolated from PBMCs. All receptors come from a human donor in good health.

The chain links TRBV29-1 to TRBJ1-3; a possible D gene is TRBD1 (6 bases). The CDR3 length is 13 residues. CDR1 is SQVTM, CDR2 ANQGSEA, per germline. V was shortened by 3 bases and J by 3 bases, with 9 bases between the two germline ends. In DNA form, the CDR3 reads TGCAGCGTTGATTCAGGGGATGGAAACACCATATATTTT. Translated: CSVDSGDGNTIYF.

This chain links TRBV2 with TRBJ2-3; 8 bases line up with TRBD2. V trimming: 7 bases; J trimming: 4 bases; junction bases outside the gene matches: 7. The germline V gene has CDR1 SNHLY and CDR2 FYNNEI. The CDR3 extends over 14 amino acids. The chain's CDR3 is CASISGRESDTQYF. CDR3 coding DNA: TGTGCCAGCATCAGCGGGAGAGAGTCAGATACGCAGTATTTT.